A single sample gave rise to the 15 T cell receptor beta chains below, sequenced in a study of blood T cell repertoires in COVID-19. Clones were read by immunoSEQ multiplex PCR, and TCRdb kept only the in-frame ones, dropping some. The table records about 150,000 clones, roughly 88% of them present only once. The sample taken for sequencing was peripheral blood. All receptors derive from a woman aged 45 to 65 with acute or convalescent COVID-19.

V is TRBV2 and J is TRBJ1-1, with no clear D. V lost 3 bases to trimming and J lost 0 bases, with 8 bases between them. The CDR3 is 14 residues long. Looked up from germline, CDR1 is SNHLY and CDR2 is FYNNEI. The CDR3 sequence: CASSDRSMNTEAFF. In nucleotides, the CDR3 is TGTGCCAGCAGTGATCGCTCTATGAACACTGAAGCTTTCTTT. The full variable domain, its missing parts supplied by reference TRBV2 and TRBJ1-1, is EPEVTQTPSHQVTQMGQEVILRCVPISNHLYFYWYRQILGQKVEFLVSFYNNEISEKSEIFDDQFSVERPDGSNFTLKIRSTKLEDSAMYFCASSDRSMNTEAFFGQGTRLTVV.

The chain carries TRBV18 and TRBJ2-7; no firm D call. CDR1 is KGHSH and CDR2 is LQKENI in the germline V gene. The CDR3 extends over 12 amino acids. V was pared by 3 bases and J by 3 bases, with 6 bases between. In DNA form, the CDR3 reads TGTGCCAGCTCACCGAGGAGCTACGAGCAGTACTTC. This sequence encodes CASSPRSYEQYF.

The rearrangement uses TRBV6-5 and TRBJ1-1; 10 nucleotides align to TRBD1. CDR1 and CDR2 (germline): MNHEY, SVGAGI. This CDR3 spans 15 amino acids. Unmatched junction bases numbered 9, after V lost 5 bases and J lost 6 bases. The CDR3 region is CASSTPTGGKAEAFF. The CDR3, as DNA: TGTGCCAGCAGTACGCCGACAGGGGGCAAAGCTGAAGCTTTCTTT.

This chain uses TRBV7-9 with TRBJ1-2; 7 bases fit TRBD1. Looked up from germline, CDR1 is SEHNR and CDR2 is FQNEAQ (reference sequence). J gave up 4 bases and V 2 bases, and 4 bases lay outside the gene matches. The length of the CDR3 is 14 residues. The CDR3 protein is CASSLWDSSYGYTF. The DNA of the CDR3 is TGTGCCAGCAGCTTATGGGACAGTAGCTATGGCTACACCTTC.

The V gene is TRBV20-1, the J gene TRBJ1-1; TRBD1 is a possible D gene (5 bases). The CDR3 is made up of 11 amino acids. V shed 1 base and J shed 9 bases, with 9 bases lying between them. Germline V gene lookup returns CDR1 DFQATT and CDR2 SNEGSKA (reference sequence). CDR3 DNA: TGCAGTGCTAGAGTGGGGGGTCAAGCTTTCTTT. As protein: CSARVGGQAFF.

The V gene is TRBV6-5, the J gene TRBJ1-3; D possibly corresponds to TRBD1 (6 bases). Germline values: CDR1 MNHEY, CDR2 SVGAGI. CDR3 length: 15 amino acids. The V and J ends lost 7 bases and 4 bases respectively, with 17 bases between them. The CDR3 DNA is TGTGCCAGCACCACTGGGGGGGGCGTAGGAAACACCATATATTTT. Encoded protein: CASTTGGGVGNTIYF.

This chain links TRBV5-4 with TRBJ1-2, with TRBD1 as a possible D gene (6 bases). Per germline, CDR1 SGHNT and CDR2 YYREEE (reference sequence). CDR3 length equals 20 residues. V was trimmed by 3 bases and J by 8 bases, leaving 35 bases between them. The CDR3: CASSSGGGASPGRLGGGYTF. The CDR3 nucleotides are TGTGCCAGCAGCTCCGGCGGAGGAGCGTCGCCAGGTCGTCTAGGGGGAGGCTACACCTTC.

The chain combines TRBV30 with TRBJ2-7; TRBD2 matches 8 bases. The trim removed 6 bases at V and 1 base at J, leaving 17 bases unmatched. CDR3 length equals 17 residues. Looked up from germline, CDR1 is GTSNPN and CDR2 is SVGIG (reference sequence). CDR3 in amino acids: CACENIPAGARSYEQYF. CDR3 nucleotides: TGTGCCTGTGAAAACATACCAGCGGGAGCTAGATCCTACGAGCAGTACTTC.

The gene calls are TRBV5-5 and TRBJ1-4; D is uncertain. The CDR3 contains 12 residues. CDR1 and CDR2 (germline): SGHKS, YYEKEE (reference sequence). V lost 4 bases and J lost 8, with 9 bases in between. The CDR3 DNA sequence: TGTGCCAGCAGCCCGAGAGAAGAAAAACTGTTTTTT. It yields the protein CASSPREEKLFF.

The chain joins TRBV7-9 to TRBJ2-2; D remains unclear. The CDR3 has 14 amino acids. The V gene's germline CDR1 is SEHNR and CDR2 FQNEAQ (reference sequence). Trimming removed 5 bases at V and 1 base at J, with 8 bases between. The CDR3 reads CASSTTQNTGELFF. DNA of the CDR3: TGTGCCAGCAGCACGACACAGAACACCGGGGAGCTGTTTTTT.

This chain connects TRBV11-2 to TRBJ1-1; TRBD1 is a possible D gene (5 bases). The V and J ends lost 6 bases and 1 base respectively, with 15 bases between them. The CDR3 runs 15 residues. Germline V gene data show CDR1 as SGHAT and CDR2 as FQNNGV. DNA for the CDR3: TGTGCCAGCAGTAGGGGATTGGCGGCGAACACTGAAGCTTTCTTT. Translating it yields CASSRGLAANTEAFF.

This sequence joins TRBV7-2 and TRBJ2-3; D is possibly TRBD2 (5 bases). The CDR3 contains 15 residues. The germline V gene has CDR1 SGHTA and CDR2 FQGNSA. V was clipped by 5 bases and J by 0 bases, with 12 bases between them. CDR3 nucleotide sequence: TGTGCCAGCAGCGCCGGGGTGTTTAGCACAGATACGCAGTATTTT. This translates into CASSAGVFSTDTQYF.

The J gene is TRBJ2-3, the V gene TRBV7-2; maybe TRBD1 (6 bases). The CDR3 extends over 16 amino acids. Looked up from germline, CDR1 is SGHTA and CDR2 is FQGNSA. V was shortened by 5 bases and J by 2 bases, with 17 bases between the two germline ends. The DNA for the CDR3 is TGTGCCAGCAGCCTCCACCTAGGGGGAAACACAGATACGCAGTATTTT. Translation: CASSLHLGGNTDTQYF.

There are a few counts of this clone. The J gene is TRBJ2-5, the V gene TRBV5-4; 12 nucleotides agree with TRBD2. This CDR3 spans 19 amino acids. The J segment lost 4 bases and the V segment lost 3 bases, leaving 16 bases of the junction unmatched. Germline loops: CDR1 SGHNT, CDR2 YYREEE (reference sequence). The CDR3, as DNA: TGTGCCAGCAGCTCCTTAAAGACTAGCGGGGGCCGGTTTGGAGAGACCCAGTACTTC. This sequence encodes CASSSLKTSGGRFGETQYF.

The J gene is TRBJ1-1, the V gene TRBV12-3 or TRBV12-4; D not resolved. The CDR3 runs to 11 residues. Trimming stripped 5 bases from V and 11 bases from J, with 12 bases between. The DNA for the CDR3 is TGTGCCAGCAGTCCGAAAAACCGGGCTTTCTTT. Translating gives CASSPKNRAFF.